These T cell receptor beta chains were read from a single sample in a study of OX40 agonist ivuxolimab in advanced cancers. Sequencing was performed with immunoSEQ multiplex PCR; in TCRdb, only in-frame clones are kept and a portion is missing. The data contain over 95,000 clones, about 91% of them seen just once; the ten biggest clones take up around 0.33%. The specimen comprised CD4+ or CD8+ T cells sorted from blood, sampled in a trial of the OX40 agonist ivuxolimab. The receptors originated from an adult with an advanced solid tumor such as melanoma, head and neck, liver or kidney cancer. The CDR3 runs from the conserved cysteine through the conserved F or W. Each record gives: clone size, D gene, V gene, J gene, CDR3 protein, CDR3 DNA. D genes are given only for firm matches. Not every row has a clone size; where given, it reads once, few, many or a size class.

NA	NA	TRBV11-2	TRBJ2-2	CASSLVRGVGELFF	TGTGCCAGCAGCTTAGTAAGGGGTGTCGGGGAGCTGTTTTTT
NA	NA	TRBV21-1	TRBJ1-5	CASSNPAYQPQHF	TGTGCCAGCAGCAACCCGGCCTATCAGCCCCAGCATTTT
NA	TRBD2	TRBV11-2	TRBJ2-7	CASSLNWHLAGLAAYEQYF	TGTGCCAGCAGCTTAAATTGGCATTTGGCAGGACTAGCGGCCTACGAGCAGTACTTC
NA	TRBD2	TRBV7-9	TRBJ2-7	CASSLEAWREFSYEQYF	TGTGCCAGCAGCTTAGAGGCCTGGCGGGAGTTTTCCTACGAGCAGTACTTC
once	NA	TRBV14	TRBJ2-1	CASSQDLGDEQFF	TGTGCCAGCAGCCAAGACCTTGGGGATGAGCAGTTCTTC
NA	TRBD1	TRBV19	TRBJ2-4	CASSIRGQGRDIQYF	TGTGCCAGTAGTATACGGGGACAGGGTAGGGACATTCAGTACTTC
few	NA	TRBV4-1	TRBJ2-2	CASSQRLGVGELFF	TGCGCCAGCAGCCAACGTTTAGGCGTCGGGGAGCTGTTTTTT
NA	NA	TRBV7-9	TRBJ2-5	CASSLAGTALDF	TGTGCCAGCAGCTTAGCGGGAACTGCCTTGGACTTC
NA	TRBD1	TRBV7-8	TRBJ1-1	CASSLVAGGKNTEAFF	TGTGCCAGCAGCTTAGTGGCAGGGGGGAAGAACACTGAAGCTTTCTTT
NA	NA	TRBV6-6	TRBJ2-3	CASRDWRNTDTQYF	TGTGCCAGCCGGGACTGGAGAAACACAGATACGCAGTATTTT
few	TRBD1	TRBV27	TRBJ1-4	CASSLTRQGGGKLFF	TGTGCCAGCAGTTTAACAAGACAGGGGGGCGGAAAACTGTTTTTT
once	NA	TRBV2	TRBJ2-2	CASSGPSNTGELFF	TGTGCCAGCAGTGGCCCTTCCAACACCGGGGAGCTGTTTTTT
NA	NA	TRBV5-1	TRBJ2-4	CASSLVPMRENIQYF	TGCGCCAGCAGCTTGGTGCCAATGAGAGAAAACATTCAGTACTTC
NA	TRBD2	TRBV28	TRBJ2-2	CASSRGLAGGPGAGELFF	TGTGCCAGCAGTCGTGGACTAGCGGGAGGGCCTGGAGCCGGGGAGCTGTTTTTT
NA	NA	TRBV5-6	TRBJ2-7	CASSLARRLEQYF	TGTGCCAGCAGCTTGGCCCGGCGTCTCGAGCAGTACTTC
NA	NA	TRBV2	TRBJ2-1	CASTGLEYNEQFF	TGTGCCAGCACGGGACTGGAATACAATGAGCAGTTCTTC
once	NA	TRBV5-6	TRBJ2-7	CASIRLQGGSPYEQYF	TGTGCCAGCATCCGGCTACAGGGTGGTTCCCCCTACGAGCAGTACTTC
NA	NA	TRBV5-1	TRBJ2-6	CASSTASGANVLTF	TGCGCCAGCTCGACAGCGTCTGGGGCCAACGTCCTGACTTTC
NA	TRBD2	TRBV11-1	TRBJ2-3	CASSLAEGGSYTQYF	TGTGCCAGCAGCTTAGCGGAGGGCGGGAGTTATACGCAGTATTTT
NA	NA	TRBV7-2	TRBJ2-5	CASSLFHQETQYF	TGTGCCAGCAGCCTTTTTCATCAAGAGACCCAGTACTTC
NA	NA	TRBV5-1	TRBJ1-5	CASSPDRNQPQHF	TGCGCCAGCAGCCCCGACAGGAATCAGCCCCAGCATTTT
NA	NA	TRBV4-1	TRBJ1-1	CASSQTVQSLGTEAFF	TGCGCCAGCAGCCAAACAGTCCAGTCCCTAGGCACTGAAGCTTTCTTT
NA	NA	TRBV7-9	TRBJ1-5	CASSLETGPQHF	TGTGCCAGCAGCTTAGAGACAGGGCCCCAGCATTTT
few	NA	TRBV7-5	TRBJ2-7	CARSLALTSGVREQYF	TGTGCCAGAAGCTTAGCATTGACTAGCGGGGTACGGGAGCAGTACTTC
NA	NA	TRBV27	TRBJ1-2	CASSLSGGRGGYTF	TGTGCCAGCAGTTTATCGGGGGGGCGGGGAGGCTACACCTTC
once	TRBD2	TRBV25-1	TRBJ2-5	CASSDSGLAGKTQYF	TGTGCCAGCAGTGATTCTGGACTAGCAGGGAAGACCCAGTACTTC
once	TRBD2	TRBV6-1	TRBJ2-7	CASSGRQRERRQYF	TGTGCCAGCAGTGGGCGGCAGCGGGAGCGTCGGCAGTACTTC
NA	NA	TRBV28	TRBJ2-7	CASRKQSSYEQYF	TGTGCCAGCAGGAAACAGAGCTCCTACGAGCAGTACTTC
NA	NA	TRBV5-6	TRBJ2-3	CASSLASTDTQYF	TGTGCCAGCAGCTTGGCTAGCACAGATACGCAGTATTTT
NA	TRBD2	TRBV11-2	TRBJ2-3	CASTRVTSGGTDTQYF	TGTGCCAGCACCAGAGTAACGAGCGGGGGCACAGATACGCAGTATTTT
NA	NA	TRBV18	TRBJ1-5	CASSFAENNQPQHF	TGTGCCAGCTCATTCGCAGAAAACAATCAGCCCCAGCATTTT
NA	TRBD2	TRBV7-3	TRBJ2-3	CASSPGRSYTDTQYF	TGTGCCAGCAGCCCCGGGAGGTCCTACACAGATACGCAGTATTTT
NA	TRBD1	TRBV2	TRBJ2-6	CASRRQGAEANVLTF	TGTGCCAGTAGAAGACAGGGGGCTGAGGCCAACGTCCTGACTTTC
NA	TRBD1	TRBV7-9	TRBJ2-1	CASSVKTGVGVYNEQFF	TGTGCCAGCAGCGTGAAGACAGGGGTGGGGGTCTACAATGAGCAGTTCTTC
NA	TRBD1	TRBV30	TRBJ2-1	CATDRGAYNEQFF	TGTGCCACCGACAGGGGGGCTTACAATGAGCAGTTCTTC
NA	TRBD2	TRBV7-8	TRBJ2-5	CASSLGPTSGRIQETQYF	TGTGCCAGCAGCTTAGGCCCTACTAGCGGGAGAATCCAAGAGACCCAGTACTTC
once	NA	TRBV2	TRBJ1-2	CASSVGGFSYGYTF	TGTGCCAGCAGTGTCGGGGGCTTCTCCTATGGCTACACCTTC
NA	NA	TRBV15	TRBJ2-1	CATSRAVSWPSSYNEQFF	TGTGCCACCAGCAGAGCTGTCTCGTGGCCTAGCTCCTACAATGAGCAGTTCTTC
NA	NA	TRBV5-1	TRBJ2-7	CASSLIAGVDEQYF	TGCGCCAGCAGCTTGATCGCAGGGGTCGACGAGCAGTACTTC
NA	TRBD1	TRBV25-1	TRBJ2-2	CAGTTGGITGELFF	TGTGCCGGCACCACAGGGGGGATCACCGGGGAGCTGTTTTTT
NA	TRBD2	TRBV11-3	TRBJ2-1	CASSLSGTYNEQFF	TGTGCCAGCAGCTTAAGCGGGACGTACAATGAGCAGTTCTTC
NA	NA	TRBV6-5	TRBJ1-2	CASSPGASGYTF	TGTGCCAGCAGCCCAGGGGCTAGTGGCTACACCTTC
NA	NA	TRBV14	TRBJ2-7	CASSRGYEQYF	TGTGCCAGCAGCCGCGGCTACGAGCAGTACTTC
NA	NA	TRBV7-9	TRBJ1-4	CASSLDRGPSNEKLFF	TGTGCCAGCAGCTTAGATCGGGGGCCGTCTAATGAAAAACTGTTTTTT
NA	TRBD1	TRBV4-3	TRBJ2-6	CASSQVWGQPLSGANVLTF	TGCGCCAGCAGCCAAGTCTGGGGACAGCCACTCTCTGGGGCCAACGTCCTGACTTTC
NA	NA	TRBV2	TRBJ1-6	CASSPRGHSPLHF	TGTGCCAGCAGCCCCAGGGGCCATTCACCCCTCCACTTT
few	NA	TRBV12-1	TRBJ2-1	CASSGWEGREDASSYNEQFF	TGTGCCAGCAGCGGCTGGGAGGGTCGGGAGGACGCAAGCTCCTACAATGAGCAGTTCTTC
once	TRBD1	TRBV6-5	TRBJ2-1	CASSYLQGGTYNEQFF	TGTGCCAGCAGTTACCTACAGGGGGGTACTTACAATGAGCAGTTCTTC
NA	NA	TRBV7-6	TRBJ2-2	CASSLNQAGELFF	TGTGCCAGCAGCTTAAATCAGGCCGGGGAGCTGTTTTTT
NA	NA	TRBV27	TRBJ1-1	CASSINKNTEAFF	TGTGCCAGCAGCATTAACAAGAACACTGAAGCTTTCTTT
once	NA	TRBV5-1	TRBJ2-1	CASSLVRGSSYNEQFF	TGCGCCAGCAGCTTGGTGAGGGGGAGCTCCTACAATGAGCAGTTCTTC